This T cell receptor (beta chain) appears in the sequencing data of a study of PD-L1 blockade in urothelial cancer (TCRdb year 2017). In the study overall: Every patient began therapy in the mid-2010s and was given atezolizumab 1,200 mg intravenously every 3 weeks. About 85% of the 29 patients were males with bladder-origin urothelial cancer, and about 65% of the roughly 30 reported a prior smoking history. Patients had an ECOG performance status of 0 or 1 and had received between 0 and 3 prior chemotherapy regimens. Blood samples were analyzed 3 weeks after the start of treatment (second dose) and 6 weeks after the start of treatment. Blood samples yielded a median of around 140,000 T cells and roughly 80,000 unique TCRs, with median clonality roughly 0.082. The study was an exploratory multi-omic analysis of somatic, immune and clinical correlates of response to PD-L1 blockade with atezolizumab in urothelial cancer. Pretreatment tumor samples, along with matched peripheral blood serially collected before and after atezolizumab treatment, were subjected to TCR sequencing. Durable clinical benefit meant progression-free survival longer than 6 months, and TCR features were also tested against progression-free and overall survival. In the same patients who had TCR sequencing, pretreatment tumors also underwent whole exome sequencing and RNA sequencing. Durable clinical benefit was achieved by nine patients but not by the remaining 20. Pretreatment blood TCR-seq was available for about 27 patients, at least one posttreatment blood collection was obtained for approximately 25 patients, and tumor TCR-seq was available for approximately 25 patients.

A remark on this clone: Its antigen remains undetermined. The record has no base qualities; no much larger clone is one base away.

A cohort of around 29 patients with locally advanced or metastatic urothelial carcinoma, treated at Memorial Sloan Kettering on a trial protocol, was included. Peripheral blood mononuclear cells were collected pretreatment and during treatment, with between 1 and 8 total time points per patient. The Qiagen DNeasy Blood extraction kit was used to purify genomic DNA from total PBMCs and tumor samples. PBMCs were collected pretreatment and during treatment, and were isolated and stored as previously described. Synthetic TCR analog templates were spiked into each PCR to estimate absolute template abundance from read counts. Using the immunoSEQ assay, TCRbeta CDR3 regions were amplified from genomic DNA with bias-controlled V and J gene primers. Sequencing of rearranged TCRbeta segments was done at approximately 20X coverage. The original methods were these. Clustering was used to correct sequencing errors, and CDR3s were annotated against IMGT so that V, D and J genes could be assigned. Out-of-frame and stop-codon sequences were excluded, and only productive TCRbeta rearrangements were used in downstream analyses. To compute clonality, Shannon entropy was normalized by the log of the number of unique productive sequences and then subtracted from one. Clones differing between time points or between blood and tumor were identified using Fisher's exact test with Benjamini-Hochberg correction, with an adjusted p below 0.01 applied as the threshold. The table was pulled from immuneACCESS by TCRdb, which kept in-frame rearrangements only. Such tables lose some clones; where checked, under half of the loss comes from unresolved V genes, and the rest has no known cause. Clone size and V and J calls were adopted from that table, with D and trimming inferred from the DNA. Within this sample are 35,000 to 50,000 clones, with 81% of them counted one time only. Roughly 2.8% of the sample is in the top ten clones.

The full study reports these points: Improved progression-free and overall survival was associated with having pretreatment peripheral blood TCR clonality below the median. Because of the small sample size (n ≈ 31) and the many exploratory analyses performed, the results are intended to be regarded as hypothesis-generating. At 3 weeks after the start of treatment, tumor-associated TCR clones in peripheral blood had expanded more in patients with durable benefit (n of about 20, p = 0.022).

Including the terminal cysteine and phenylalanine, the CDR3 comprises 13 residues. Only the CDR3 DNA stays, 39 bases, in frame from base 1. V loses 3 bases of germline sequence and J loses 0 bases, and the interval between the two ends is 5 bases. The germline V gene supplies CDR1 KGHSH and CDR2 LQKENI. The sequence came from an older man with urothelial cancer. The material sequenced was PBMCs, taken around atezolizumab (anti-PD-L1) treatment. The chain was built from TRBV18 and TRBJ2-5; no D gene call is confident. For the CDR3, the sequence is CASSPSYQETQYF. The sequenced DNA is TGTGCCAGCTCACCTTCGTACCAAGAGACCCAGTACTTC.